This TCR beta chain was recovered during a study of response to subunit inactivated influenza vaccine. CDR3 size: 15 residues. V gave up 0 bases and J gave up 8 bases; unmatched junction bases: 10. Germline CDR1 MNHEY, CDR2 SVGAGI. TCRdb analysed the RT-PCR reads with MiXCR anew, one entry per CDR3 protein. The sample yields hundreds of thousands of distinct CDR3 sequences, 11% seen once. Study outcomes and limitations: Each seasonal influenza vaccination, the authors suggested, recruits few new T cells.

This clonotype was observed a handful of times. The target antigen is unknown. The receptor comes from a man aged 50-59 years who received an inactivated influenza vaccine. The sample in question was PBMCs from blood, obtained 40 to 50 days after vaccination. The chain has TRBV6-5 and TRBJ2-7; 7 positions agree with TRBD1. The CDR3 DNA reads as TGTGCCAGCAGTTACTCCGGGACAGTAATATCCCAGCAGTACTTC. It translates to CASSYSGTVISQQYF.